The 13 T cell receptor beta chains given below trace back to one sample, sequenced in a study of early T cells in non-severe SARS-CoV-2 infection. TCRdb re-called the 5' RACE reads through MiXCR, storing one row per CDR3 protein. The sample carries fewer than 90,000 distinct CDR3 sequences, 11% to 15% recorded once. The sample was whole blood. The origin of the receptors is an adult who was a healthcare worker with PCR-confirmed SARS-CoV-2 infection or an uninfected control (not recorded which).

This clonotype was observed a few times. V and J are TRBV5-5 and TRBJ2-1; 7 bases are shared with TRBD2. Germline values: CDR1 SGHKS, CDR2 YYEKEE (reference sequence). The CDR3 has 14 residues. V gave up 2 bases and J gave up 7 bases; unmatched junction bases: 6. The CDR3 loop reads CASSLGEAGNEQFF. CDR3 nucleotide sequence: TGTGCCAGCAGCTTAGGGGAAGCGGGGAATGAGCAGTTCTTC.

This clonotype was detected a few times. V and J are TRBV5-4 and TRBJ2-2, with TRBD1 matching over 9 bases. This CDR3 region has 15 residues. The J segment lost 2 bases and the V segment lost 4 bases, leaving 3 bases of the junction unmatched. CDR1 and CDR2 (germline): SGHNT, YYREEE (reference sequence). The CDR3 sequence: CASSRGQGNTGELFF. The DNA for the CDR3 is TGTGCCAGCAGCCGGGGACAGGGCAACACCGGGGAGCTGTTTTTT.

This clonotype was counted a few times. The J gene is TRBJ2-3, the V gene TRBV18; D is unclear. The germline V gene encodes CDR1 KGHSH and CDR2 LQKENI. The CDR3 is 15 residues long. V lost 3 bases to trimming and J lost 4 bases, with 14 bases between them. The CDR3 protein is CASSPIGPQADTQYF. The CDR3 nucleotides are TGTGCCAGCTCACCCATTGGGCCTCAGGCAGATACGCAGTATTTT.

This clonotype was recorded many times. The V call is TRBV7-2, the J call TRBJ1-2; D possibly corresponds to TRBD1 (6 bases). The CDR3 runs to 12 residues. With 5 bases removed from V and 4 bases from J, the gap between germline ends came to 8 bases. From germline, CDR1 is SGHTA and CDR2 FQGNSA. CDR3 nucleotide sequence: TGTGCCAGCAGCGCGGACAGCTATGGCTACACCTTC. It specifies CASSADSYGYTF. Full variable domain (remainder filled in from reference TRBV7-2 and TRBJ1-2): GAGVSQSPSNKVTEKGKDVELRCDPISGHTALYWYRQSLGQGLEFLIYFQGNSAPDKSGLPSDRFSAERTGGSVSTLTIQRTQQEDSAVYLCASSADSYGYTFGSGTRLTVV.

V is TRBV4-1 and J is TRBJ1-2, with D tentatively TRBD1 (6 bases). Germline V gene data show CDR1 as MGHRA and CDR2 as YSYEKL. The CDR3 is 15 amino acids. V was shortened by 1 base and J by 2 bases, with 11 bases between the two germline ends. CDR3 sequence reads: CASSQVGAPNYGYTF. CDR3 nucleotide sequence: TGCGCCAGCAGCCAAGTGGGGGCCCCGAACTATGGCTACACCTTC.

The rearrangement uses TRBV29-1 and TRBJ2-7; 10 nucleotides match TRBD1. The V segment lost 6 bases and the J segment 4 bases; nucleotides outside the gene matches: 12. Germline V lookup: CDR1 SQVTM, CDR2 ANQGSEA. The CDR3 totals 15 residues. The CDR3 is CSVSSGTGVVYEQYF. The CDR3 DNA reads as TGCAGCGTCTCCAGCGGGACAGGGGTAGTTTACGAGCAGTACTTC.

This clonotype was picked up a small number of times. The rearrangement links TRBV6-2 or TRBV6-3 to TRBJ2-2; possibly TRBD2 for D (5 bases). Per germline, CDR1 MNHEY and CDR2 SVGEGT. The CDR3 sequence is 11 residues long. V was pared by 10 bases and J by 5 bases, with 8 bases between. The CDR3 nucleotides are TGTGCCACCCGCGGGACCGGGGAGCTGTTTTTT. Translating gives CATRGTGELFF.

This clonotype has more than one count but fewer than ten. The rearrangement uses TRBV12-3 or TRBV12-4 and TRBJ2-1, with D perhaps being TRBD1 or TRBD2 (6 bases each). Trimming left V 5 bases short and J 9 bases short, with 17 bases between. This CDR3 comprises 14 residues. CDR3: CASSRQEGTIEQFF. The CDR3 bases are TGTGCCAGCAGTAGGCAGGAGGGGACAATTGAGCAGTTCTTC.

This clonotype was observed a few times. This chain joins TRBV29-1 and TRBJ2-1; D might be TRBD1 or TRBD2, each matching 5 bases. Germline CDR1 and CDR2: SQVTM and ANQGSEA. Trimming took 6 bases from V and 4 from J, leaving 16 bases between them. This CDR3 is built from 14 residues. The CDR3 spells CSVARQRGYNEQFF. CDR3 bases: TGCAGCGTGGCCCGGCAGAGGGGTTACAATGAGCAGTTCTTC.

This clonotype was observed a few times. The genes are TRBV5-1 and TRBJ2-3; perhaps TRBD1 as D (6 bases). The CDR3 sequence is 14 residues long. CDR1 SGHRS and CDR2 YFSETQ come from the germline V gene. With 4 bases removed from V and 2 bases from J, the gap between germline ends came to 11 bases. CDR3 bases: TGCGCCAGCAGCCGGACAGTGCCCACAGATACGCAGTATTTT. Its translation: CASSRTVPTDTQYF. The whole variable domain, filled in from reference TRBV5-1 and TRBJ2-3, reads KAGVTQTPRYLIKTRGQQVTLSCSPISGHRSVSWYQQTPGQGLQFLFEYFSETQRNKGNFPGRFSGRQFSNSRSEMNVSTLELGDSALYLCASSRTVPTDTQYFGPGTRLTVL.

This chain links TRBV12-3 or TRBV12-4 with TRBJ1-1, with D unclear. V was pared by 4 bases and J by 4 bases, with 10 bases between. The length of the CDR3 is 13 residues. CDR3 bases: TGTGCCAGCAGTTCGGCTCGGGGCACTGAAGCTTTCTTT. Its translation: CASSSARGTEAFF.

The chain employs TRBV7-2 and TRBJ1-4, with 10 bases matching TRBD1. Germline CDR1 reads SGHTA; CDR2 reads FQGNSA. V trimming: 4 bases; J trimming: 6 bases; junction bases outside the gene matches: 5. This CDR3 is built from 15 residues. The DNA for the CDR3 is TGTGCCAGCAGCTCCCTTGGACAGGGGGATGAAAAACTGTTTTTT. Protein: CASSSLGQGDEKLFF.

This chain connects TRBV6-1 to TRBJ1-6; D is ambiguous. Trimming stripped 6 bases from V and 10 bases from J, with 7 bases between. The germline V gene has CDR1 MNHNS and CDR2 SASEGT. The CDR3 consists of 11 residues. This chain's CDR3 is CASRKMSPLHF. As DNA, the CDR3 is TGTGCCAGCAGAAAAATGTCACCCCTCCACTTT.